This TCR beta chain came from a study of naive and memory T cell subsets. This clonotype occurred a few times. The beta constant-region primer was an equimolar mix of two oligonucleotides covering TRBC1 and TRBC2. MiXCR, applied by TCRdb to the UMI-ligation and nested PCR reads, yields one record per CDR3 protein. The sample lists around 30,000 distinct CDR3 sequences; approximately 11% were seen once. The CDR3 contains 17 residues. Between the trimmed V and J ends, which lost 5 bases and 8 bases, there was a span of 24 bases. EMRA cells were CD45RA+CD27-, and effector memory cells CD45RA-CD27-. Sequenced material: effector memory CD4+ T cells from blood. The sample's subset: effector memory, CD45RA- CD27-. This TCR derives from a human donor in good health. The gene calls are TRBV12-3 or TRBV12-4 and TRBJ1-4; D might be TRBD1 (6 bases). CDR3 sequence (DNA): TGTGCCAGCAGTCCCGGGTTGGGGGGGCCCCCTCAAGAAAAACTGTTTTTT. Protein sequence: CASSPGLGGPPQEKLFF.